This T cell receptor (beta chain) was identified in a study of cytomegalovirus exposure and HLA in healthy donors. Whole-study results and caveats: Later genetic work tied a missense DCLRE1C variant to beta-chain V and J trimming. Most TCR sequences were rare, but some public TCRs occurred in many donors. Among TCR beta chains, those listed as cytomegalovirus-associated numbered roughly 150.

With 60 Vbeta and 13 Jbeta primers, the PCR was carried out. Repertoires were generated with immunoSEQ multiplex PCR, while TCRdb's copy carries only in-frame clones and drops some. Of around 210,000 clones in the sample, roughly 78% were seen once. CDR3 length: 16 residues. V was clipped by 2 bases and J by 2 bases; unmatched bases: 5. Germline V gene lookup returns CDR1 MNHNS and CDR2 SASEGT. As to this clone: What it recognizes is unknown.

The V and J genes are TRBV6-1 and TRBJ2-3, with 9 bases lining up with TRBD1. This sequence originates from a boy between 5 and 17 years old in good health and CMV-seronegative. Sequenced input: PBMCs. In DNA, the CDR3 is TGTGCCAGCAGTGAAAGGGACAGGGCATACACAGATACGCAGTATTTT. Translated, it gives CASSERDRAYTDTQYF.